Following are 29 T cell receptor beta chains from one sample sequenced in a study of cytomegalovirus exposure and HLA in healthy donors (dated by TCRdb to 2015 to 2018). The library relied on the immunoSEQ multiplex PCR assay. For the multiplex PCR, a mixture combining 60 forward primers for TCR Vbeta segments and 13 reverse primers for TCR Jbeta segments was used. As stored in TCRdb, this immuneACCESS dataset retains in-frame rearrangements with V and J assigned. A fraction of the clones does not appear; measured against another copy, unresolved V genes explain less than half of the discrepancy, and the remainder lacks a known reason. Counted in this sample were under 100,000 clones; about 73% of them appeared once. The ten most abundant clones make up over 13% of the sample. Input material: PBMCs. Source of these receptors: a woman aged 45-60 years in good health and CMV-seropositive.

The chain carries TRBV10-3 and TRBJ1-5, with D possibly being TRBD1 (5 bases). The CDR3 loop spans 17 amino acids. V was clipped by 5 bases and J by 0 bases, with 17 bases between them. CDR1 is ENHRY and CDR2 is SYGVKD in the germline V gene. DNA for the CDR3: TGTGCCATCAGTTCCCCGGGTTGGGGCAATAGCAATCAGCCCCAGCATTTT. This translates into CAISSPGWGNSNQPQHF.

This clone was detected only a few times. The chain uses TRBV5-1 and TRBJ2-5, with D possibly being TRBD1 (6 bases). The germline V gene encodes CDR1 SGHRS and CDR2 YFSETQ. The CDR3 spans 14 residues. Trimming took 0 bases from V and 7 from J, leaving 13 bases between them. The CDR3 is CASSLELGAGTQYF. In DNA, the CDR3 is TGCGCCAGCAGCTTGGAATTGGGGGCAGGGACCCAGTACTTC. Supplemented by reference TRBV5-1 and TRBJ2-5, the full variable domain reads KAGVTQTPRYLIKTRGQQVTLSCSPISGHRSVSWYQQTPGQGLQFLFEYFSETQRNKGNFPGRFSGRQFSNSRSEMNVSTLELGDSALYLCASSLELGAGTQYFGPGTRLLVL.

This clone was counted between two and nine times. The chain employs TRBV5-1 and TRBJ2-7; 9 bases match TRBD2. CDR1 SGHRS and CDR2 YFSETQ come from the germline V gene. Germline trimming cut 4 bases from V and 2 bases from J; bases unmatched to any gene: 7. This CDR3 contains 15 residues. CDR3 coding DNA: TGCGCCAGCAGCCTCATAGCGGGAGTCACCTACGAGCAGTACTTC. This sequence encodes CASSLIAGVTYEQYF.

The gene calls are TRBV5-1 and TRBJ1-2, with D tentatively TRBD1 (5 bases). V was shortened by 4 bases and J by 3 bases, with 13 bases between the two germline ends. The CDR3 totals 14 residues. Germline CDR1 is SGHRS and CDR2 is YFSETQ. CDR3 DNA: TGCGCCAGCAGCCTAGGACCGGGGGACTATGGCTACACCTTC. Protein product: CASSLGPGDYGYTF.

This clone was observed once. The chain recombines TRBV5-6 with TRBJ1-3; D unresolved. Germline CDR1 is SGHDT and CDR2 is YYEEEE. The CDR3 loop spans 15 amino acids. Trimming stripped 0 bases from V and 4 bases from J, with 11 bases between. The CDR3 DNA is TGTGCCAGCAGCTTGGGGGCAGGTCGGGGAAACACCATATATTTT. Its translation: CASSLGAGRGNTIYF.

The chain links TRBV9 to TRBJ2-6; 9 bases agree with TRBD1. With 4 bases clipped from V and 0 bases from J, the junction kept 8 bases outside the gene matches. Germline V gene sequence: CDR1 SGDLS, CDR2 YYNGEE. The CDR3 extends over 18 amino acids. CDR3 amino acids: CASSPRTGEFSGANVLTF. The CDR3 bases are TGTGCCAGCAGCCCTCGGACAGGGGAATTCTCTGGGGCCAACGTCCTGACTTTC. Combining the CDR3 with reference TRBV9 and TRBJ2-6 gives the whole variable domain DSGVTQTPKHLITATGQRVTLRCSPRSGDLSVYWYQQSLDQGLQFLIQYYNGEERAKGNILERFSAQQFPDLHSELNLSSLELGDSALYFCASSPRTGEFSGANVLTFGAGSRLTVL.

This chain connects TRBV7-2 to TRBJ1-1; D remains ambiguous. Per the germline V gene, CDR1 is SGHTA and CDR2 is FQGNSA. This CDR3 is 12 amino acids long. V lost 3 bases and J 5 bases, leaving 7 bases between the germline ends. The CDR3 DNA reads TGTGCCAGCAGCTTCGGTCGGACTGAAGCTTTCTTT. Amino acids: CASSFGRTEAFF. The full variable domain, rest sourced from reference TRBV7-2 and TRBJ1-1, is GAGVSQSPSNKVTEKGKDVELRCDPISGHTALYWYRQSLGQGLEFLIYFQGNSAPDKSGLPSDRFSAERTGGSVSTLTIQRTQQEDSAVYLCASSFGRTEAFFGQGTRLTVV.

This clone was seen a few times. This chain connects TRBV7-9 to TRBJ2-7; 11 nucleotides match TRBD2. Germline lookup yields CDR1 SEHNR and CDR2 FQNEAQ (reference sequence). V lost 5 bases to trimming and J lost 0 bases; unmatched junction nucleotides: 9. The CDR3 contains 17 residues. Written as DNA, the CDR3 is TGTGCCAGCAGCCCAGACGGGACTAGCGGAAGCTCCTACGAGCAGTACTTC. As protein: CASSPDGTSGSSYEQYF.

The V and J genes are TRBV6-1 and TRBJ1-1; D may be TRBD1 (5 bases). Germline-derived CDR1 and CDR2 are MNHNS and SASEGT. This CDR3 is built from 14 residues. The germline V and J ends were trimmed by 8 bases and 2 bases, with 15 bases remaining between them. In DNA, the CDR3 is TGTGCCAGCCCCAGGACAAACAGTAACACTGAAGCTTTCTTT. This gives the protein CASPRTNSNTEAFF.

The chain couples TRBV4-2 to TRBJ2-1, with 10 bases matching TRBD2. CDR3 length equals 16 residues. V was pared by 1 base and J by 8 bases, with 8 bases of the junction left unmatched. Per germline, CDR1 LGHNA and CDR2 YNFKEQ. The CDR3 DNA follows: TGTGCCAGCAGCCAAGTCGCCCTAGCGGGAGTGGATGAGCAGTTCTTC. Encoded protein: CASSQVALAGVDEQFF.

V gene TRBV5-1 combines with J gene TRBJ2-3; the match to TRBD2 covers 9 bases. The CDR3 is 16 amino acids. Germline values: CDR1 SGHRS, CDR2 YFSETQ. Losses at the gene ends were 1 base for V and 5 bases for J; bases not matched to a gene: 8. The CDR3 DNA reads TGCGCCAGCAGCTTGCGGCTAGCGGGAATAAGAGATACGCAGTATTTT. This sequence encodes CASSLRLAGIRDTQYF.

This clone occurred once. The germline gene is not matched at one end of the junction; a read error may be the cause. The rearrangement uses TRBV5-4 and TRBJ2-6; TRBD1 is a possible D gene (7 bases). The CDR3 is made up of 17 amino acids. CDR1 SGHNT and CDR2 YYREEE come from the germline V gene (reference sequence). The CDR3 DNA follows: TGTGTCAGCAGCTTGGGGGGACAGACAGCTGGGGCCAACGTCCTGACTTTC. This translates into CVSSLGGQTAGANVLTF.

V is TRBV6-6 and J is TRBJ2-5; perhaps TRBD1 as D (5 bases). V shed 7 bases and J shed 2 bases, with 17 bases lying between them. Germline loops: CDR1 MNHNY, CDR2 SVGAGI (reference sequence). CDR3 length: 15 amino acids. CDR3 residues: CASTGSGIEQETQYF. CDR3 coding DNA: TGTGCCAGCACCGGGTCAGGGATCGAGCAAGAGACCCAGTACTTC.

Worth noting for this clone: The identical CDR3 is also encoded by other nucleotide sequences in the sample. As DNA, the CDR3 is TGTGCCTGGAGTGTTCGGGCAGATACGCAGTATTTT. It codes for CAWSVRADTQYF. The rearrangement links TRBV30 to TRBJ2-3, with no clear D. Deletions cut 0 bases from V and 4 bases from J, with 5 bases between. This CDR3 has 12 amino acids. CDR1 and CDR2 (germline): GTSNPN, SVGIG (reference sequence).

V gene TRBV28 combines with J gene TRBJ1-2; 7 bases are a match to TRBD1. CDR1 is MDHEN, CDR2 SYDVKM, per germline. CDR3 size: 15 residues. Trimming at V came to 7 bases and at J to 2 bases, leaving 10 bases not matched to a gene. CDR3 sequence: CASTRGTAGNYGYTF. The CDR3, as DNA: TGTGCCAGCACAAGAGGGACAGCCGGAAACTATGGCTACACCTTC.

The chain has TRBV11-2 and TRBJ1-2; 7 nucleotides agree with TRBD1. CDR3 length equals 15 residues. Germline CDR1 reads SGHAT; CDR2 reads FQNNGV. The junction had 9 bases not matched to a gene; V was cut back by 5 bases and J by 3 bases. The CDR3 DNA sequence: TGTGCCAGCAGCCTAGTAGGAGGGGGCGACTATGGCTACACCTTC. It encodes CASSLVGGGDYGYTF.

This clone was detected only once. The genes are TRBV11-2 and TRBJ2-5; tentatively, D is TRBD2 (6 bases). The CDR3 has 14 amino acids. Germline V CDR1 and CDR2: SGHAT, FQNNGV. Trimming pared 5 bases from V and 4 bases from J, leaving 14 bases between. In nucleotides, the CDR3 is TGTGCCAGCAGCCCCCCGACTAGAACAGAGACCCAGTACTTC. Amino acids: CASSPPTRTETQYF.

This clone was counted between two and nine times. The CDR3 nucleotides are TGCGCCAGCAGCAAATTGGGGGGGAACGAGCAGTACTTC. Translation: CASSKLGGNEQYF. V and J are TRBV5-1 and TRBJ2-7; TRBD2 agrees at 7 bases. Trimming removed 4 bases from V and 5 bases from J; junction bases left unmatched: 6. Germline V gene sequence: CDR1 SGHRS, CDR2 YFSETQ. The CDR3 runs to 13 residues.

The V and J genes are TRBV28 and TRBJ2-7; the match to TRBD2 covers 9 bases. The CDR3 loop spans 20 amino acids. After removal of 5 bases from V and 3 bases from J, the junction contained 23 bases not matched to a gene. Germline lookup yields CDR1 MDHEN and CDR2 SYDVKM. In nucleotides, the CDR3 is TGTGCCAGCAGTCTAGCGGGACCCTTAAAGGGCGGGAGAACTCGCTACGAGCAGTACTTC. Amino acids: CASSLAGPLKGGRTRYEQYF.

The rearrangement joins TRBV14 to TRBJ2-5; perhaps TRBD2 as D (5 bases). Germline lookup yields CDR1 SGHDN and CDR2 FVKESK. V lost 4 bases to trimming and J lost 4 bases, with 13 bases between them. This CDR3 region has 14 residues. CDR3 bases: TGTGCCAGCAGCCTCACCGGACTGCGAGAGACCCAGTACTTC. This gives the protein CASSLTGLRETQYF.

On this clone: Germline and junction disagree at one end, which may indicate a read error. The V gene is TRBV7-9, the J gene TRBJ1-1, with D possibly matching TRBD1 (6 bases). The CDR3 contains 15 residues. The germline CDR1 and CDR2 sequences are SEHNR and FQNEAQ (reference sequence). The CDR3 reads CSSSPYRAQATEAFF. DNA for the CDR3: TGTTCCAGCAGCCCCTACAGGGCACAGGCCACTGAAGCTTTCTTT.

CDR3 region: CASSLGRVWDVYEQYF. The CDR3 nucleotides are TGTGCCAGCAGCTTGGGGAGGGTGTGGGACGTCTACGAGCAGTACTTC. The chain links TRBV5-5 to TRBJ2-7, with a possible D match to TRBD2 (6 bases). The CDR3 totals 16 residues. The V gene lost 0 bases and the J gene lost 3 bases, with 16 bases spanning the gap. The V gene's germline CDR1 is SGHKS and CDR2 YYEKEE (reference sequence).

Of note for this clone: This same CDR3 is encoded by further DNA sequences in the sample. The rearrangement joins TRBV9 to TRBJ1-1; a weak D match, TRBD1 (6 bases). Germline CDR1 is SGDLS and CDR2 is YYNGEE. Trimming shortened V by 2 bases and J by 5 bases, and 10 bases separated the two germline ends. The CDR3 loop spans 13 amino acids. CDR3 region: CASSVSGDTEAFF. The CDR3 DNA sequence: TGTGCCAGCAGCGTCTCAGGGGATACTGAAGCTTTCTTT.

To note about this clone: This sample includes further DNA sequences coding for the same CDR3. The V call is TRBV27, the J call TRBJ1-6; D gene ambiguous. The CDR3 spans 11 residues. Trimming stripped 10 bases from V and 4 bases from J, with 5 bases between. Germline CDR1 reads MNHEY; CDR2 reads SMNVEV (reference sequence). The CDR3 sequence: CATLYNSPLHF. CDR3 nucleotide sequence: TGTGCCACCCTTTATAATTCACCCCTCCACTTT.

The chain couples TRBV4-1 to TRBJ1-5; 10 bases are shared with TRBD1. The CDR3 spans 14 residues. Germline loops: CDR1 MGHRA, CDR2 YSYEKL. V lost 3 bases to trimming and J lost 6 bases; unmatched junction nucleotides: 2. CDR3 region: CASSHGQGGQPQHF. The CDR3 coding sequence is TGCGCCAGCAGCCACGGACAGGGGGGTCAGCCCCAGCATTTT.

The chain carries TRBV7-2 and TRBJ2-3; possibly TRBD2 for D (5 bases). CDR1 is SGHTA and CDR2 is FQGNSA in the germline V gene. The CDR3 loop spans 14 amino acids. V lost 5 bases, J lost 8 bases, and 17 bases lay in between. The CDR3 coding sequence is TGTGCCAGCAGCCCTCGGGTAGATCGGGGTACGCAGTATTTT. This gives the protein CASSPRVDRGTQYF.

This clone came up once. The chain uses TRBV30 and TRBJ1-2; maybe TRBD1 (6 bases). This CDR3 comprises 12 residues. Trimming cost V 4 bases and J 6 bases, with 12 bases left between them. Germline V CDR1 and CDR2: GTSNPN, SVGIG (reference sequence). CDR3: CAWTPTGHGYTF. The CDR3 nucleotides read TGTGCCTGGACCCCTACAGGGCATGGCTACACCTTC. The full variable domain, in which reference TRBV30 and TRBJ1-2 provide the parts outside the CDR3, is SQTIHQWPATLVQPVGSPLSLECTVEGTSNPNLYWYRQAAGRGLQLLFYSVGIGQISSEVPQNLSASRPQDRQFILSSKKLLLSDSGFYLCAWTPTGHGYTFGSGTRLTVV.

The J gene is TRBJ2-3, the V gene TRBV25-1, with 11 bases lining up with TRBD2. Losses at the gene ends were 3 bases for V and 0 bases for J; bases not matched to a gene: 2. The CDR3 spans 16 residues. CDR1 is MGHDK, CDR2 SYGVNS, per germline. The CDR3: CASSDRTSGSTDTQYF. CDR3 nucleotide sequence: TGTGCCAGCAGTGACCGGACTAGCGGGAGCACAGATACGCAGTATTTT.

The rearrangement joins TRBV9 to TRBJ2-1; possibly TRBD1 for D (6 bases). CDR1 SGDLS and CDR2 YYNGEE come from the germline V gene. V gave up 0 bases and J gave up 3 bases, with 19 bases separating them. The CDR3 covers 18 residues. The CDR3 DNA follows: TGTGCCAGCAGCGTAGTCCCTTTACAGGGATGGGGCTACAATGAGCAGTTCTTC. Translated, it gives CASSVVPLQGWGYNEQFF.